The clone carrying this T cell receptor beta chain was observed a handful of times. TCRdb's table, derived via immunoSEQ multiplex PCR, lists solely in-frame clones and lacks some. The sample contains tens of thousands of clones, around nine tenths of which appear only once. The data were taken from a study of technical replicates of blood from a few donors. V lost 4 bases and J lost 3, with 12 bases in between. The CDR3 length is 13 residues. CDR1 and CDR2 from the germline V gene are GTSNPN and SVGIG (reference sequence). This clonotype originated in a human donor in good health. The chain links TRBV30 to TRBJ1-1; D perhaps matches TRBD1 (6 bases). Source material: T cells isolated from PBMCs. CDR3 amino acids: CAWKQGMDTEAFF. CDR3 nucleotide sequence: TGTGCCTGGAAACAGGGCATGGACACTGAAGCTTTCTTT.